This T cell receptor (beta chain) was recovered during a study of T cell responses to AZD1222 COVID-19 vaccine. Findings of the study overall: Every sample of the repertoires postdated the peak T cell response.

Concerning this clone itself: As yet, its antigen is unknown.

V lost 6 bases, J lost 1 base, and 8 bases stayed unmatched. Germline V lookup: CDR1 MGHRA, CDR2 YSYEKL. This CDR3 has 15 residues. Profiled with immunoSEQ multiplex PCR; TCRdb holds only in-frame clones, not every one. The sample lists 150,000 to 250,000 clones; roughly 92% were seen once. This specimen consisted of peripheral blood, obtained 28 days after the second AZD1222 dose. This chain uses TRBV4-1 with TRBJ1-2; TRBD1 aligns across 7 bases. This sequence was found in an adult who received the AZD1222 COVID-19 vaccine. The CDR3 sequence: CASRPTGEDNYGYTF. As DNA, the CDR3 is TGCGCCAGCAGGCCAACAGGGGAGGATAACTATGGCTACACCTTC.